This T cell receptor beta chain derives from a study of cytomegalovirus exposure and HLA in healthy donors. PCR was performed using 60 Vbeta and 13 Jbeta primers. Using immunoSEQ multiplex PCR, the repertoire was profiled, and TCRdb retains in-frame clones only, with some absent. Among roughly 100,000 clones listed, 75% to 85% were seen once. V was shortened by 4 bases and J by 6 bases, with 15 bases between the two germline ends. CDR3 length equals 14 residues. The germline V gene has CDR1 SGDLS and CDR2 YYNGEE. Turning to this clone: Its antigen is not identified.

Study-wide results and limits: In a later analysis, specific HLA alleles were associated with some 16,000 TCR beta sequences at a 0.05 false discovery rate.

The TCR sequence derives from a man aged 30 to 45 in good health and CMV-seronegative. V gene TRBV9 combines with J gene TRBJ2-3; D is unresolved. Sequencing was performed on PBMCs. The CDR3 is CASSLSLLGDTQYF. CDR3 bases: TGTGCCAGCAGCCTAAGCCTCCTCGGGGATACGCAGTATTTT.